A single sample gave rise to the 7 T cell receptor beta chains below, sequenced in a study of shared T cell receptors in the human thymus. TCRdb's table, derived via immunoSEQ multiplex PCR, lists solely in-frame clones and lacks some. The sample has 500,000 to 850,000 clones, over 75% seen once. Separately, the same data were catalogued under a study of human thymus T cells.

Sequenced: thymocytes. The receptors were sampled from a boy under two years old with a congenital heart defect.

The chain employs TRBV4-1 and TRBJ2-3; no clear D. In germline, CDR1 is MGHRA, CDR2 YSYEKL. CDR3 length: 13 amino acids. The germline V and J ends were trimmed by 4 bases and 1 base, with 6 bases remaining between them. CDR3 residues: CASSLTGTDTQYF. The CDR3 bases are TGCGCCAGCAGCCTTACGGGCACAGATACGCAGTATTTT.

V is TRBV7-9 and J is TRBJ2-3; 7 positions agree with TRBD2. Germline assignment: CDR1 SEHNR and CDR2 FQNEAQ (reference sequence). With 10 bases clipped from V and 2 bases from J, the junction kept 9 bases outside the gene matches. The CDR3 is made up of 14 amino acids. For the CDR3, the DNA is TGTGCCATCCTCACCCGGGAGGACACAGATACGCAGTATTTT. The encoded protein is CAILTREDTDTQYF.

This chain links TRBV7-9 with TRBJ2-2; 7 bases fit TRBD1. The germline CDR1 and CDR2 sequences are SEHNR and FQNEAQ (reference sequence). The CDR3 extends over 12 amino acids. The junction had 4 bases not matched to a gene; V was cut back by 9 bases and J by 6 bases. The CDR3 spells CARYRGAGELFF. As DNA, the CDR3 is TGTGCCAGGTACAGGGGAGCCGGGGAGCTGTTTTTT.

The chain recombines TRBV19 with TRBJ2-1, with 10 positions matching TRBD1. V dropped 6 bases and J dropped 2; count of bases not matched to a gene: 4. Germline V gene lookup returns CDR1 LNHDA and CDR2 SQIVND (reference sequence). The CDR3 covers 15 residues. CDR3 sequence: CASRSGQGAYNEQFF. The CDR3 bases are TGTGCCAGTAGATCTGGACAGGGGGCCTACAATGAGCAGTTCTTC.

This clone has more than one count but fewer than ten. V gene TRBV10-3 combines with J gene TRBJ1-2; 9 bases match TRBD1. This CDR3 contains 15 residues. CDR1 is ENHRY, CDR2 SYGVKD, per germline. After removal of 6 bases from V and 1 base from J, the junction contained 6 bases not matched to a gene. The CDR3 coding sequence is TGTGCCATCAGGGGACAGGGACTAGTTAACTATGGCTACACCTTC. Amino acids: CAIRGQGLVNYGYTF.

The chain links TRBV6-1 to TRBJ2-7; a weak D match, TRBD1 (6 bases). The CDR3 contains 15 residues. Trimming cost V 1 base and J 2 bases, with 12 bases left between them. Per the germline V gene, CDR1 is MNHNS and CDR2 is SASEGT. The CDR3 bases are TGTGCCAGCAGTGAAGGCGATGGGACAACCTACGAGCAGTACTTC. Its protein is CASSEGDGTTYEQYF.

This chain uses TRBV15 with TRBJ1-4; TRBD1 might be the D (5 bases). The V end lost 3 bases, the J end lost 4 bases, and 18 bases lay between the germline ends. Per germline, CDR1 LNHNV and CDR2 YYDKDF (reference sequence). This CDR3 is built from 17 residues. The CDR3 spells CATSSGTLSHRNEKLFF. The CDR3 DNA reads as TGTGCCACCAGCAGTGGGACTTTATCGCACCGTAATGAAAAACTGTTTTTT.